These T cell receptor beta chains were read from a single sample in a study of control samples from healthy donors and cancer patients. Produced via immunoSEQ multiplex PCR; TCRdb's table is partial and in-frame only. The sample holds 25,000 to 35,000 clones, roughly 85% seen once. Sample: PBMCs. Source of these receptors: a man between 60 and 70 years old with head and neck cancer. CDR3s include the opening cysteine and the closing phenylalanine or tryptophan. D genes are given only for firm matches. For some rows the clone size is stated as once, few or many, or as a class when expanded; others skip it.

d_call,j_call,v_call,clone_size,cdr3_nt,cdr3_aa
NA,TRBJ2-4,TRBV4-1,NA,TGCGCCAGCAGCCAGGGCCGGGCAACCGTAGCCAAAAACATTCAGTACTTC,CASSQGRATVAKNIQYF
NA,TRBJ1-2,TRBV6-5,NA,TGTGCCAGCAGTCCCGCCCGGACCTATGGCTACACCTTC,CASSPARTYGYTF
TRBD2,TRBJ2-2,TRBV28,NA,TGTGCCAGCAGTTTATCGACTAGCGTGTCCGGGGAGCTGTTTTTT,CASSLSTSVSGELFF
NA,TRBJ1-4,TRBV28,NA,TGTGCCAGCAGTTTATGGGGGGGGAATGAAAAACTGTTTTTT,CASSLWGGNEKLFF
NA,TRBJ1-2,TRBV3-1/TRBV3-2,NA,TGTGCCAGCAGCCAAGGCGTCGGTTATGGCTACACCTTC,CASSQGVGYGYTF
NA,TRBJ1-2,TRBV30,few,TGTGCCTGGAGTGTACCCTCCCAGGGCTACACCTTC,CAWSVPSQGYTF
NA,TRBJ1-2,TRBV19,medium-sized,TGTGCCAGTAGCCGCTTTCCCACCGCCTATGGCTACACCTTC,CASSRFPTAYGYTF
NA,TRBJ1-1,TRBV19,NA,TGTGCCAGTAGTAGCGTAACAGGAACTGAAGCTTTCTTT,CASSSVTGTEAFF
TRBD1,TRBJ1-2,TRBV14,NA,TGTGCCAGCAGTAGGACAGGGCTCTATGGCTACACCTTC,CASSRTGLYGYTF
NA,TRBJ1-2,TRBV4-1,NA,TGCGCCAGCAGCCAAGCTACGGGGCTCGGCTATGGCTACACCTTC,CASSQATGLGYGYTF
TRBD1,TRBJ1-3,TRBV28,NA,TGTGCCAGCAGTTCGCAACAGGGGGCCACCGACACCATATATTTT,CASSSQQGATDTIYF
NA,TRBJ1-5,TRBV19,NA,TGTGCCAGTAGGTATGGGGGCGGGGGAGATCAGCCCCAGCATTTT,CASRYGGGGDQPQHF
TRBD2,TRBJ2-3,TRBV7-8,NA,TGTGCCAGCAGTGTAGCGGGAGGGCCTATTGGGACAGATACGCAGTATTTT,CASSVAGGPIGTDTQYF
NA,TRBJ1-1,TRBV7-2,few,TGTGCCAGCAGCGCCGCCTCGCCTGGCGCTTTCTTT,CASSAASPGAFF
NA,TRBJ2-2,TRBV5-6,NA,TGTGCCAGCAGCCCTGCCCCAGCAGACACCGGGGAGCTGTTTTTT,CASSPAPADTGELFF
TRBD2,TRBJ2-2,TRBV5-1,NA,TGCGCCAGCAGGAGCGGGAGGGCCGTAACCGGGGAGCTGTTTTTT,CASRSGRAVTGELFF
NA,TRBJ2-1,TRBV28,NA,TGTGCCAGCAGTTTAGTCGCGGCGTCGAATGAGCAGTTCTTC,CASSLVAASNEQFF
NA,TRBJ2-7,TRBV27,once,TGTGCCAGCAGTTTATTGGCCAGCTACGAGCAGTACTTC,CASSLLASYEQYF
NA,TRBJ1-1,TRBV6-2/TRBV6-3,NA,TGTGCCAGCAGTTACTCAGATATAATTGAAGCTTTCTTT,CASSYSDIIEAFF
NA,TRBJ1-2,TRBV19,once,TGTGCCAGTAGTCGGACAGAGAGCTATGGCTACACCTTC,CASSRTESYGYTF
NA,TRBJ1-1,TRBV9,NA,TGTGCCAGCAGCGTAGCCTCGAACACTGAAGCTTTCTTT,CASSVASNTEAFF
NA,TRBJ1-5,TRBV27,NA,TGTGCCAGCAGTTTCGGGGCAACACAGCCCCAGCATTTT,CASSFGATQPQHF